The clone carrying this TCR beta chain was picked up a small number of times. This sample is part of a study of blood T cells in healthy people across ages. V lost 1 base and J lost 4; bases outside the gene matches: 10. The CDR3 spans 17 residues. CDR1 is LGHNA and CDR2 is YSLEER in the germline V gene. Primers used in a second PCR of roughly 7 to 11 cycles were a sample-barcoded 5' primer and a J-beta primer mix. TCRdb called the 5' RACE reads again in MiXCR, with one record for every CDR3 protein. The data show about 810,000 distinct CDR3 sequences, about 36% seen once. The rearrangement links TRBV4-3 to TRBJ2-3, with 8 positions matching TRBD2. This receptor was taken from a man younger than 35 in good health. Input material: blood. This CDR3 is CASSQVDGGAVADTQYF. The CDR3 DNA follows: TGCGCCAGCAGCCAAGTTGACGGGGGGGCCGTCGCAGATACGCAGTATTTT.